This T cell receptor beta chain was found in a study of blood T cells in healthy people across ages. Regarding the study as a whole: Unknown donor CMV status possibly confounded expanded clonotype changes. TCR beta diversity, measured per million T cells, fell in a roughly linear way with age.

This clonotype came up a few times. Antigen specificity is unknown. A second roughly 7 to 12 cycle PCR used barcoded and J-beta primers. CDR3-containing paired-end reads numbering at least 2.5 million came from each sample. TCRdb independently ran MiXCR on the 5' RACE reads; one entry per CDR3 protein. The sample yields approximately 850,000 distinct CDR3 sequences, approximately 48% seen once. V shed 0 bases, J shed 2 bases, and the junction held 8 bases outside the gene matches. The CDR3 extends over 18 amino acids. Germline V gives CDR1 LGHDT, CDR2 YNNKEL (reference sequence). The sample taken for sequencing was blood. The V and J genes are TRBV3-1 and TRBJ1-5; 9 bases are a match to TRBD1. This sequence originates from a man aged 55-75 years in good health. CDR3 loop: CASSQETGGSSRNQPQHF. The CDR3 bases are TGTGCCAGCAGCCAAGAAACAGGGGGCTCTTCCCGCAATCAGCCCCAGCATTTT.